This T cell receptor beta chain was documented in a study of CD8+ T cells in alopecia areata. Across the whole study: Oral tofacitinib (5 to 10 mg twice daily) was administered to treated patients.

CDR1 and CDR2 from the germline V gene are SGHNT and YENEEA. V lost 4 bases to trimming and J lost 11 bases; unmatched junction nucleotides: 13. The CDR3 has 14 residues. Sequencing templates came from extracted RNA that was reverse transcribed into cDNA. Only in-frame clones appear in the TCRdb table, and some are missing; sequencing was by immunoSEQ multiplex PCR. Among some 110,000 clones listed, less than 75% were seen once. The treatment is: oral pan-JAK inhibitor, 5-10 mg twice daily. The gene calls are TRBV11-3 and TRBJ2-7, with TRBD1 matching over 8 bases. The TCR sequence derives from a human donor with alopecia areata. This sample comprised CD8+ T cells sorted from blood, obtained at week 4, from a patient treated with tofacitinib. CDR3 protein: CASSSRDRIPGEYF. The CDR3 DNA reads TGTGCCAGCAGCTCCCGGGACAGGATACCGGGGGAGTACTTC.